The T cell receptor beta chain described here comes from a study of shared clonotypes between healthy human individuals. The sample holds a few counts of this clone. Naive CD8 cells lacked CD45RO and underwent positive selection for CCR7, leaving out terminally differentiated effector memory CD45RA+ cells. Using immunoSEQ multiplex PCR, the repertoire was profiled, and TCRdb retains in-frame clones only, with some absent. The sample lists about 650,000 clones, 95% to 96% seen once, with 0.085% to 0.11% in the top ten. The origin of this receptor is a woman younger than 45 in good health. Sequenced input: naive CD8+ T cells sorted from blood.

The CDR3 DNA is TGTGCCAGCAGTGAATCTCTGGTACGGGGGTTGGGGACCCAGCATTTT. It is translated as CASSESLVRGLGTQHF. The rearrangement joins TRBV6-1 to TRBJ1-5; a possible D gene is TRBD1 (5 bases). V gave up 2 bases and J gave up 11 bases, with 22 bases separating them. The CDR3 contains 16 residues. Per the germline V gene, CDR1 is MNHNS and CDR2 is SASEGT.